Detailed here is one TCR beta chain. The germline CDR1 and CDR2 sequences are MDHEN and SYDVKM. V lost 11 bases and J 1 base, leaving 14 bases between the germline ends. The CDR3 sequence is 13 residues long. This sample is drawn from a study of blood T cell repertoires in COVID-19. Looking at the study overall: Researchers got acute and convalescent COVID-19 samples from the United States, Italy and Spain.

Participant age was about 18 to 89 years, and participants resided in 24 US areas. Clinical history as reported by participants underpinned cohort assignment. The protocol was immunoSEQ multiplex PCR, while the TCRdb copy is restricted to in-frame clones and leaves out a portion. The profile shows around 130,000 clones, 80% to 90% of them singletons. The sample was PBMCs or T cells enriched from blood (not recorded which). This clonotype originated in a woman aged 50 to 65 with acute COVID-19. This rearrangement joins TRBV28 to TRBJ1-2, with a weak D call TRBD1 (5 bases). This CDR3 is CAATGLLNYGYTF. CDR3 bases: TGTGCCGCCACAGGTCTACTTAACTATGGCTACACCTTC.